Listed below are T cell receptor beta chains from one sample, sequenced in a study of regulatory and conventional T cells in RAG deficiency. Sequencing was performed with immunoSEQ multiplex PCR; in TCRdb, only in-frame clones are kept and a portion is missing. The table records more than 35,000 clones, just under 90% of them present only once. These same data were also listed under a study on regulatory T cells.

Sequencing was carried out using CD4+ effector T cells sorted from blood. The receptors here all came from a human donor in good health. The CDR3 runs from the conserved cysteine through the conserved F or W. The D gene is left open where the match is weak. Not all rows give a size; the values are once, few, many and, for expanded clones, a class.

V gene: TRBV19
D gene: .
clone size: .
J gene: TRBJ1-1
CDR3 protein: CASSSRQQNTEAFF
CDR3 DNA: TGTGCCAGTAGTTCTCGACAGCAGAACACTGAAGCTTTCTTT

V gene: TRBV6-6
D gene: TRBD1
clone size: .
J gene: TRBJ1-5
CDR3 protein: CASSPRGGSDQPQHF
CDR3 DNA: TGTGCCAGCAGCCCCAGAGGGGGCTCTGATCAGCCCCAGCATTTT

V gene: TRBV7-3
D gene: .
clone size: .
J gene: TRBJ2-5
CDR3 protein: CASSPDGGQETQYF
CDR3 DNA: TGTGCCAGCAGCCCTGACGGGGGTCAAGAGACCCAGTACTTC

V gene: TRBV5-1
D gene: TRBD1
clone size: .
J gene: TRBJ2-1
CDR3 protein: CASSMTGTGVSEQFF
CDR3 DNA: TGCGCCAGCAGCATGACCGGGACAGGGGTGAGTGAGCAGTTCTTC

V gene: TRBV7-9
D gene: TRBD2
clone size: .
J gene: TRBJ2-7
CDR3 protein: CASAELAGPYEQYF
CDR3 DNA: TGTGCCAGCGCAGAACTAGCGGGACCTTACGAGCAGTACTTC

V gene: TRBV6-1
D gene: .
clone size: .
J gene: TRBJ2-7
CDR3 protein: CASRAGGPYEQYF
CDR3 DNA: TGTGCCAGCAGGGCAGGGGGGCCCTACGAGCAGTACTTC

V gene: TRBV5-6
D gene: TRBD1
clone size: .
J gene: TRBJ2-3
CDR3 protein: CASSLGLSVWDRGADTQYF
CDR3 DNA: TGTGCCAGCAGCTTGGGGCTCAGCGTGTGGGACAGGGGTGCAGATACGCAGTATTTT

V gene: TRBV6-5
D gene: .
clone size: .
J gene: TRBJ1-5
CDR3 protein: CASGQDGNQPQHF
CDR3 DNA: TGTGCCAGCGGTCAGGATGGCAATCAGCCCCAGCATTTT

V gene: TRBV20-1
D gene: .
clone size: .
J gene: TRBJ2-4
CDR3 protein: CSAIDQNIQYF
CDR3 DNA: TGCAGTGCTATCGACCAAAACATTCAGTACTTC

V gene: TRBV11-2
D gene: .
clone size: .
J gene: TRBJ2-6
CDR3 protein: CASSLAGSGGANVLTF
CDR3 DNA: TGTGCCAGCAGCTTAGCAGGGTCTGGTGGGGCCAACGTCCTGACTTTC

V gene: TRBV14
D gene: .
clone size: .
J gene: TRBJ2-5
CDR3 protein: CASSRFRGAETQYF
CDR3 DNA: TGTGCCAGCAGCCGGTTCAGGGGGGCAGAGACCCAGTACTTC

V gene: TRBV4-2
D gene: .
clone size: .
J gene: TRBJ2-1
CDR3 protein: CASSQGDLAEGRDNEQFF
CDR3 DNA: TGTGCCAGCAGCCAAGGTGACTTGGCGGAGGGCCGGGATAATGAGCAGTTCTTC

V gene: TRBV6-5
D gene: .
clone size: .
J gene: TRBJ1-6
CDR3 protein: CASGRTALNSPPHF
CDR3 DNA: TGTGCCAGCGGGCGGACAGCGTTGAATTCACCCCCCCACTTT

V gene: TRBV7-9
D gene: .
clone size: .
J gene: TRBJ1-4
CDR3 protein: CASSPPPEKLFF
CDR3 DNA: TGTGCCAGCAGCCCTCCCCCTGAAAAACTGTTTTTT

V gene: TRBV7-9
D gene: .
clone size: .
J gene: TRBJ1-4
CDR3 protein: CASSLLVEKLFF
CDR3 DNA: TGTGCCAGCAGCTTGCTGGTTGAAAAACTGTTTTTT

V gene: TRBV28
D gene: TRBD1
clone size: few
J gene: TRBJ1-5
CDR3 protein: CASSLASGGFQPQHF
CDR3 DNA: TGTGCCAGCAGTTTGGCGTCAGGGGGGTTTCAGCCCCAGCATTTT

V gene: TRBV7-9
D gene: .
clone size: .
J gene: TRBJ1-2
CDR3 protein: CASSLLELRGAEGYTF
CDR3 DNA: TGTGCCAGCAGCTTGTTGGAACTTCGGGGGGCAGAAGGCTACACCTTC

V gene: TRBV4-1
D gene: .
clone size: once
J gene: TRBJ2-1
CDR3 protein: CASSQDRSSEQFF
CDR3 DNA: TGCGCCAGCAGCCAAGATCGATCCTCCGAGCAGTTCTTC

V gene: TRBV6-5
D gene: .
clone size: .
J gene: TRBJ2-7
CDR3 protein: CTSSYSTTTPGEQYF
CDR3 DNA: TGTACCAGCAGTTACTCGACGACTACCCCCGGCGAGCAGTACTTC

V gene: TRBV2
D gene: TRBD2
clone size: few
J gene: TRBJ2-5
CDR3 protein: CASSGGAVQTQYF
CDR3 DNA: TGTGCCAGCAGCGGGGGGGCCGTACAGACCCAGTACTTC

V gene: TRBV19
D gene: TRBD1
clone size: once
J gene: TRBJ2-3
CDR3 protein: CASSETGGTDTQYF
CDR3 DNA: TGTGCCAGTAGTGAGACAGGGGGAACGGATACGCAGTATTTT

V gene: TRBV11-1
D gene: .
clone size: .
J gene: TRBJ1-5
CDR3 protein: CASSLGVGGNQPQHF
CDR3 DNA: TGTGCCAGCAGCTTAGGGGTAGGTGGCAATCAGCCCCAGCATTTT